These T cell receptor beta chains were read from a single sample in a study of blood T cell repertoires in COVID-19. Libraries were prepared by immunoSEQ multiplex PCR; TCRdb keeps only in-frame clonotypes and omits some of them. The profile shows roughly 220,000 clones, around four fifths of them singletons. The source material was peripheral blood. These receptors came from an elderly woman with COVID-19, enrolled during active disease. The CDR3 runs from the conserved cysteine through the conserved F or W. A D gene is named only where the DNA matches it firmly.

>NA|15|TRBJ2-2|TRBV2
CASRKDISNTGELFF
>TRBD1|15|TRBJ1-5|TRBV6-5
CASSSTGTGNQPQHF
>TRBD1|16|TRBJ1-1|TRBV10-3
CASRRAGTAMNTEAFF
>NA|14|TRBJ1-4|TRBV9
CASSVGPFNEKLFF
>TRBD1|14|TRBJ1-2|TRBV7-2
CASSEGAGYYGYTF
>NA|15|TRBJ1-3|TRBV18
CASSLPGGKGNTIYF
>TRBD1|14|TRBJ2-1|TRBV10-1
CASSGGTGDKEQFF
>TRBD2|14|TRBJ2-1|TRBV7-3
CASSFASGYNEQFF
>NA|17|TRBJ2-4|TRBV21-1
CASSRTGLCSAKNIQYF
>NA|13|TRBJ1-3|TRBV3-1/TRBV3-2
CASSLRPGNTIYF
>NA|13|TRBJ1-1|TRBV6-6
CASSYPGNTEAFF
>NA|14|TRBJ2-7|TRBV7-2
CASSLSGIRKEQYF
>NA|14|TRBJ2-7|TRBV6-5
CASSYSTGPREQYF
>TRBD1|15|TRBJ1-5|TRBV9
CASSRGTGPHQPQHF
>TRBD1|14|TRBJ1-2|TRBV30
CAWRPTGTNYGYTF
>NA|14|TRBJ1-1|TRBV19
CASSPNLSGTEAFF